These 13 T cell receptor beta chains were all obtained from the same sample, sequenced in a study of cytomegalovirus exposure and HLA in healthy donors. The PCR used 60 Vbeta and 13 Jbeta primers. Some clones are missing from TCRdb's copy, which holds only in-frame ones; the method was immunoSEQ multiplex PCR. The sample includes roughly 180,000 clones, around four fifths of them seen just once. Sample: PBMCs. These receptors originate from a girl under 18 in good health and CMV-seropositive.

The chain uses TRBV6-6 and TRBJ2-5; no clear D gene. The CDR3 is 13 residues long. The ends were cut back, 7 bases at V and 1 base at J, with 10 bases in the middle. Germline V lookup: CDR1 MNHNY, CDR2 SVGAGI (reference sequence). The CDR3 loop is CASKDGLQETQYF. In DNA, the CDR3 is TGTGCCAGCAAAGATGGGCTCCAAGAGACCCAGTACTTC.

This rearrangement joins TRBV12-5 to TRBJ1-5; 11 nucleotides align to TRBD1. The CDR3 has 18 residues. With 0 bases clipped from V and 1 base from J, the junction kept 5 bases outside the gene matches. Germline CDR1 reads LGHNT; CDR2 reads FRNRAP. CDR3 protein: CASGLVSWDRGSNQPQHF. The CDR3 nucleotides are TGTGCTAGTGGTTTGGTATCCTGGGACAGGGGGAGCAATCAGCCCCAGCATTTT. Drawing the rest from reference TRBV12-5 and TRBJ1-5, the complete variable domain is DARVTQTPRHKVTEMGQEVTMRCQPILGHNTVFWYRQTMMQGLELLAYFRNRAPLDDSGMPKDRFSAEMPDATLATLKIQPSEPRDSAVYFCASGLVSWDRGSNQPQHFGDGTRLSIL.

The CDR3 protein is CASSDSHPAGELFF. CDR3 nucleotides: TGTGCCAGCAGTGACTCGCACCCAGCCGGGGAGCTGTTTTTT. The rearrangement uses TRBV6-4 and TRBJ2-2, with no clear D. The V and J ends lost 0 bases and 6 bases respectively, with 8 bases between them. The CDR3 consists of 14 residues. CDR1 is MRHNA and CDR2 is SNTAGT in the germline V gene.

This chain's CDR3 is CASSYSNPTDGYTF. CDR3 nucleotide sequence: TGTGCCAGCAGTTACTCGAACCCTACAGACGGCTACACCTTC. The chain joins TRBV6-5 to TRBJ1-2; unclear D gene. Germline CDR1 and CDR2: MNHEY and SVGAGI. This CDR3 has 14 residues. Trimming stripped 0 bases from V and 8 bases from J, with 13 bases between.

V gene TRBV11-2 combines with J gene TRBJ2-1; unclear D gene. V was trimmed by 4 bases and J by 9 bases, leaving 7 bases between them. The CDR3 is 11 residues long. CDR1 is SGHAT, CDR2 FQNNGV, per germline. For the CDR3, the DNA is TGTGCCAGCAGCTCTAATACTGAGCAGTTCTTC. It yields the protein CASSSNTEQFF.

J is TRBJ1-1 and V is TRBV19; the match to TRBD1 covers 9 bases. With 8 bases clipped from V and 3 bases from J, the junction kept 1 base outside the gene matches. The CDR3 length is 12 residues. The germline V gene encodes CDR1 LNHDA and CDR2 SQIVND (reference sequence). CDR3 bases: TGTGCCAGTGACAGGGGGGACACTGAAGCTTTCTTT. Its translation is CASDRGDTEAFF.

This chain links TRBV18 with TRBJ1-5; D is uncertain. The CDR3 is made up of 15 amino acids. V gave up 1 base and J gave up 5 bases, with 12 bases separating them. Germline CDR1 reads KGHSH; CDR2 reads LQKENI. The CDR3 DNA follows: TGTGCCAGCTCACCACAGGCCGGGAAGGATCAGCCCCAGCATTTT. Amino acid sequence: CASSPQAGKDQPQHF.

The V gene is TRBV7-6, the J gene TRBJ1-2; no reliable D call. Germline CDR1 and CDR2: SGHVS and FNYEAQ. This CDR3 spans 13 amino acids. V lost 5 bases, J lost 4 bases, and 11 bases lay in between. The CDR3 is CASSTDGFYGYTF. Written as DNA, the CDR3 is TGTGCCAGCAGCACAGACGGATTCTATGGCTACACCTTC.

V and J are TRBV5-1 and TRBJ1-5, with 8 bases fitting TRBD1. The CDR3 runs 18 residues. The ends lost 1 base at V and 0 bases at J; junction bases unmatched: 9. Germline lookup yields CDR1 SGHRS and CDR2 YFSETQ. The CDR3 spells CASSLSRDRTYSNQPQHF. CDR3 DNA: TGCGCCAGCAGCTTGAGCCGGGACAGGACTTATAGCAATCAGCCCCAGCATTTT. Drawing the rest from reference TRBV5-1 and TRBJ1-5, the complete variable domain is KAGVTQTPRYLIKTRGQQVTLSCSPISGHRSVSWYQQTPGQGLQFLFEYFSETQRNKGNFPGRFSGRQFSNSRSEMNVSTLELGDSALYLCASSLSRDRTYSNQPQHFGDGTRLSIL.

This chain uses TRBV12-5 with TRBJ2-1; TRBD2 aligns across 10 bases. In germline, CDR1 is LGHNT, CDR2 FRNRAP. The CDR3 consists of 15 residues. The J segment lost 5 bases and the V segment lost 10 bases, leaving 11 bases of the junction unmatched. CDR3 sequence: CATGHGSGGDNEQFF. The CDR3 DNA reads TGTGCTACCGGGCATGGGAGCGGGGGGGACAATGAGCAGTTCTTC. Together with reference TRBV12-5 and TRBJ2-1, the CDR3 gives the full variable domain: DARVTQTPRHKVTEMGQEVTMRCQPILGHNTVFWYRQTMMQGLELLAYFRNRAPLDDSGMPKDRFSAEMPDATLATLKIQPSEPRDSAVYFCATGHGSGGDNEQFFGPGTRLTVL.

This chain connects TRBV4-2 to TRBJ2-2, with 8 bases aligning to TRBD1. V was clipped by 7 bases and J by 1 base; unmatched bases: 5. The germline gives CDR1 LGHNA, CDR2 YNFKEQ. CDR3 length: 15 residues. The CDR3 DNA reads TGTGCCAGCACCCCACAGGGGGGGAACACCGGGGAGCTGTTTTTT. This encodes CASTPQGGNTGELFF.

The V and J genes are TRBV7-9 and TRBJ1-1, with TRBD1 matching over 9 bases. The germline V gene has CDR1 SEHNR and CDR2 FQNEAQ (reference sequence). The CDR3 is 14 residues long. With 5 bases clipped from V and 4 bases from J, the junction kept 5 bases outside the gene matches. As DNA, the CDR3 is TGTGCCAGCAGCCAGCCGACAGGGGGCACTGAAGCTTTCTTT. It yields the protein CASSQPTGGTEAFF.

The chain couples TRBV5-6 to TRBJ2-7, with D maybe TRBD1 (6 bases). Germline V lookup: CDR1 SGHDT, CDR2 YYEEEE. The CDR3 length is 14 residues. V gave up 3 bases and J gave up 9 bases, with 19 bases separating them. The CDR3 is CASSSDRSQGLQYF. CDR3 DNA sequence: TGTGCCAGCAGCTCCGACAGGAGCCAAGGTTTGCAGTACTTC.